The rows below give T cell receptor beta chains drawn from one sample of a study of T cell repertoires in cytomegalovirus infection. TCRdb reprocessed the reads with MiXCR, giving one entry per CDR3 protein. The sample has about 900,000 distinct CDR3 sequences, around 32% seen once. For these receptors, no antigen is known. The sample in question was cultured CD8+ T cells from PBMCs, obtained from culture after CMV antigen stimulation. These receptors all come from a human donor in good health (CMV status not recorded). Some clones in this sample may be carry-over from other donors' samples. CDR3s include the opening cysteine and the closing phenylalanine or tryptophan. A D gene is named only where the DNA matches it firmly. A clone size is listed for some rows: how often the clone was seen (once, few, many), or a class if it is expanded.

V gene	D gene	J gene	clone size	CDR3 protein	CDR3 DNA
TRBV6-2/TRBV6-3	TRBD2	TRBJ2-1	NA	CASSYELITSGGAWDEQFF	TGTGCCAGCAGTTACGAATTAATAACTAGCGGGGGGGCTTGGGATGAGCAGTTCTTC
TRBV4-3	TRBD1	TRBJ2-2	few	CASSQDSGQGTSGELFF	TGCGCCAGCAGCCAAGATTCCGGACAGGGGACCTCCGGGGAGCTGTTTTTT
TRBV6-5	TRBD1	TRBJ2-1	many	CASSYGQGALNEQFF	TGTGCCAGCAGTTACGGACAGGGGGCTCTCAATGAGCAGTTCTTC
TRBV2	NA	TRBJ1-6	few	CASSPRTAGSYNSPLHF	TGTGCCAGCAGCCCTAGGACGGCTGGCTCCTATAATTCACCCCTCCACTTT
TRBV19	NA	TRBJ1-1	few	CASTSTGFLNTEAFF	TGTGCCAGTACCTCAACGGGTTTTTTGAACACTGAAGCTTTCTTT
TRBV14	NA	TRBJ2-1	few	CASSQDLAIYNEQFF	TGTGCCAGCAGCCAAGATTTGGCAATCTACAATGAGCAGTTCTTC
TRBV7-6	TRBD2	TRBJ2-3	few	CASSSPASGDTDTQYF	TGTGCCAGCAGCTCCCCAGCTAGCGGGGACACAGATACGCAGTATTTT
TRBV5-1	TRBD2	TRBJ2-4	few	CASRPASGAGKNIQYF	TGCGCCAGTAGACCCGCTAGCGGGGCGGGCAAAAACATTCAGTACTTC
TRBV7-9	NA	TRBJ1-2	NA	CASRRQNYGYTF	TGTGCCAGCCGCCGGCAGAACTATGGCTACACCTTC
TRBV10-3	TRBD2	TRBJ2-3	NA	CAIRTKLAGGTDTQYF	TGTGCCATCAGGACAAAACTAGCGGGGGGCACAGATACGCAGTATTTT
TRBV12-5	TRBD1	TRBJ2-5	few	CASGLVTGTGVKGETQYF	TGTGCTAGTGGTTTGGTAACCGGGACAGGGGTAAAGGGCGAGACCCAGTACTTC
TRBV19	TRBD1	TRBJ1-1	few	CASSQVSRDRGKAFF	TGTGCCAGTAGCCAAGTTAGCCGTGACAGGGGGAAAGCTTTCTTT
TRBV5-1	TRBD1	TRBJ1-2	NA	CASSTLGTGEGYTF	TGCGCCAGCAGCACGCTCGGGACAGGGGAAGGCTACACCTTC
TRBV7-9	NA	TRBJ2-3	NA	CASSSSDSTDTQYF	TGTGCCAGCAGCTCCTCCGACAGCACAGATACGCAGTATTTT
TRBV24-1	TRBD1	TRBJ1-2	NA	CATSDGTGSRGYTF	TGTGCCACCAGTGATGGGACAGGATCTCGTGGCTACACCTTC
TRBV7-9	TRBD2	TRBJ2-1	few	CASSKAGSLYNEQFF	TGTGCCAGCAGCAAAGCGGGGAGCCTATACAATGAGCAGTTCTTC
TRBV6-6	NA	TRBJ2-1	NA	CASSYGGGPSNEQFF	TGTGCCAGCAGTTACGGCGGGGGCCCCTCCAATGAGCAGTTCTTC
TRBV6-6	NA	TRBJ1-1	NA	CASTSGARAFF	TGTGCCAGCACCTCCGGTGCGCGGGCTTTCTTT
TRBV7-8	NA	TRBJ2-5	many	CASSFLGIQETQYF	TGTGCCAGCAGTTTTCTAGGGATTCAAGAGACCCAGTACTTC
TRBV10-3	NA	TRBJ1-5	NA	CAISEAQGIGNQPQHF	TGTGCCATCAGTGAGGCCCAGGGAATAGGCAATCAGCCCCAGCATTTT
TRBV6-2/TRBV6-3	NA	TRBJ1-1	few	CASRPAARTEAFF	TGTGCCAGCAGACCGGCTGCTCGCACTGAAGCTTTCTTT
TRBV6-6	NA	TRBJ2-5	NA	CASSKRGYQETQYF	TGTGCCAGCAGTAAACGAGGATACCAAGAGACCCAGTACTTC
TRBV4-2	TRBD1	TRBJ1-3	few	CASSQEETGGNTIYF	TGTGCCAGCAGCCAAGAAGAGACAGGGGGAAACACCATATATTTT
TRBV20-1	NA	TRBJ2-7	NA	CSARAPDGRNYEQYF	TGCAGTGCTAGAGCCCCCGACGGAAGGAACTACGAGCAGTACTTC
TRBV20-1	TRBD2	TRBJ2-7	NA	CSARDRASGSYEQYF	TGCAGTGCTAGAGATAGGGCTAGCGGTTCCTACGAGCAGTACTTC
TRBV28	NA	TRBJ1-1	few	CASSFGLIRLSWRGTEAFF	TGTGCCAGCAGTTTCGGTCTCATTCGGCTATCCTGGAGAGGGACTGAAGCTTTCTTT
TRBV7-3	NA	TRBJ1-1	NA	CASSLGLGLSTEAFF	TGTGCCAGCAGCTTAGGCTTGGGGTTATCCACTGAAGCTTTCTTT
TRBV19	NA	TRBJ1-1	NA	CASSIAVFTEAFF	TGTGCCAGTAGTATAGCAGTTTTCACTGAAGCTTTCTTT
TRBV19	NA	TRBJ1-4	few	CASSPLALNEKLFF	TGTGCCAGTAGTCCTCTCGCTCTTAATGAAAAACTGTTTTTT
TRBV20-1	TRBD1	TRBJ1-1	NA	CSARGTGGSQWNTEAFF	TGCAGTGCTAGGGGGACAGGGGGCAGTCAGTGGAACACTGAAGCTTTCTTT
TRBV12-5	NA	TRBJ1-5	NA	CASGGRRVGSNQPQHF	TGTGCTAGTGGTGGCCGAAGGGTGGGTAGCAATCAGCCCCAGCATTTT
TRBV6-2/TRBV6-3	NA	TRBJ1-1	NA	CASSYGGPGRNTEAFF	TGTGCCAGCAGTTATGGGGGACCGGGGAGGAACACTGAAGCTTTCTTT
TRBV2	NA	TRBJ1-2	NA	CASNSAGSYGYTF	TGTGCCAGCAATTCAGCGGGGAGCTATGGCTACACCTTC
TRBV4-3	NA	TRBJ1-1	NA	CASSQDLRVVTNTEAFF	TGCGCCAGCAGCCAAGATTTGAGGGTAGTTACCAACACTGAAGCTTTCTTT
TRBV2	NA	TRBJ1-4	NA	CASDPRADEKLFF	TGTGCCAGCGACCCCAGGGCCGATGAAAAACTGTTTTTT
TRBV27	NA	TRBJ2-1	NA	CASRVGESSYNEQFF	TGTGCCAGCAGGGTGGGGGAGAGCTCCTACAATGAGCAGTTCTTC
TRBV7-9	NA	TRBJ1-2	few	CASSILEGQHYGYTF	TGTGCCAGCAGCATCCTTGAGGGGCAACACTATGGCTACACCTTC
TRBV23-1	TRBD1	TRBJ1-4	NA	CASSRGGSFATNEKLFF	TGCGCCAGCAGTCGAGGGGGCAGTTTTGCAACTAATGAAAAACTGTTTTTT
TRBV6-6	NA	TRBJ1-2	few	CASSYGPTVGYTF	TGTGCCAGCAGTTACGGTCCGACTGTGGGCTACACCTTC
TRBV9	TRBD2	TRBJ2-3	few	CASSVGRGSTDTQYF	TGTGCCAGCAGCGTAGGGCGGGGGAGCACAGATACGCAGTATTTT
TRBV7-9	NA	TRBJ2-1	few	CASSNPGQGSSYNEQFF	TGTGCCAGCAGCAACCCCGGCCAGGGGAGCTCCTACAATGAGCAGTTCTTC
TRBV6-5	TRBD1	TRBJ2-6	NA	CASSYSIQGTLSGANVMTF	TGTGCCAGCAGTTACTCGATACAGGGGACACTCTCTGGGGCCAACGTCATGACTTTC
TRBV9	NA	TRBJ2-5	many	CASSGQETQYF	TGTGCCAGCAGTGGCCAAGAGACCCAGTACTTC
TRBV7-2	TRBD2	TRBJ2-3	many	CASTGLSGGETDTQYF	TGTGCCAGCACCGGGTTGAGCGGGGGAGAGACAGATACGCAGTATTTT
TRBV5-1	NA	TRBJ2-3	once	CATKGGDTQYF	TGCGCCACCAAAGGGGGGGATACGCAGTATTTT
TRBV12-3/TRBV12-4	TRBD1	TRBJ1-5	few	CASSGGRGTQHF	TGTGCCAGCAGCGGCGGCAGGGGGACCCAGCATTTT
TRBV7-8	TRBD1	TRBJ1-1	NA	CASSVTGTVSQGTEAFF	TGTGCCAGCAGCGTGACCGGGACAGTCAGCCAGGGGACTGAAGCTTTCTTT
TRBV4-1	NA	TRBJ2-5	few	CASSQWTGRGTQYF	TGCGCCAGCAGCCAATGGACTGGGCGAGGGACCCAGTACTTC
TRBV6-1	NA	TRBJ1-1	NA	CASSARLVNTEAFF	TGTGCCAGCAGTGCAAGACTGGTGAACACTGAAGCTTTCTTT
TRBV4-1	TRBD1	TRBJ2-1	NA	CASSQDGGDREEQFF	TGCGCCAGCAGCCAAGATGGGGGGGACAGGGAGGAGCAGTTCTTC
TRBV6-6	NA	TRBJ1-5	NA	CASIPLRGDQPQHF	TGTGCCAGCATCCCTTTAAGGGGTGATCAGCCCCAGCATTTT
TRBV12-3/TRBV12-4	NA	TRBJ2-3	NA	CASSFSLTSTDTQYF	TGTGCCAGCAGTTTCAGTTTAACTAGCACAGATACGCAGTATTTT
TRBV19	TRBD1	TRBJ1-5	NA	CASSIEPDRPTNQPQHF	TGTGCCAGTAGTATAGAACCGGACAGGCCTACCAATCAGCCCCAGCATTTT
TRBV5-5	NA	TRBJ2-2	few	CASSLDLATGELFF	TGTGCCAGCAGCTTGGATCTAGCGACCGGGGAGCTGTTTTTT